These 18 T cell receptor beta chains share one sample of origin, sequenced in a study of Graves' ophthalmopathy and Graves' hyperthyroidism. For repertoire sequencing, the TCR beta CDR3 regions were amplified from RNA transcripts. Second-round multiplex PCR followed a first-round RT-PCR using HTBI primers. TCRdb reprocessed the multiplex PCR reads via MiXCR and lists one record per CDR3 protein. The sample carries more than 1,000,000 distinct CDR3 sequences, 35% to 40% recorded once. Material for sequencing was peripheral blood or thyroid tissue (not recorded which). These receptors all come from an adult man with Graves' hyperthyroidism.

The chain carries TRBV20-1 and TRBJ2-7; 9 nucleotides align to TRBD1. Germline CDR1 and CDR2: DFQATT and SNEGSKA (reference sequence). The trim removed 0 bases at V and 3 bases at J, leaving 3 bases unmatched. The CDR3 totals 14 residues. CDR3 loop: CSARDDRGSYEQYF. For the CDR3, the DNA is TGCAGTGCTAGAGATGACAGGGGGAGCTACGAGCAGTACTTC.

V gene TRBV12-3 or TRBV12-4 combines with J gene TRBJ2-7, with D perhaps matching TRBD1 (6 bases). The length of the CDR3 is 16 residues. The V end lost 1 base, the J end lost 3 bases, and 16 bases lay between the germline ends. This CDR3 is CASSLVLGARGYEQYF. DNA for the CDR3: TGTGCCAGCAGTTTAGTTTTAGGGGCCAGGGGCTACGAGCAGTACTTC.

The CDR3 sequence is CASSPLSSTDTQYF. The CDR3 coding sequence is TGTGCCAGCAGCCCTTTAAGTAGCACAGATACGCAGTATTTT. This chain connects TRBV7-3 to TRBJ1-5; D remains unclear. Near its end, the DNA agrees better with TRBJ2-3, so the J call may be wrong. Per the germline V gene, CDR1 is SGHTA and CDR2 is FQGTGA. The CDR3 has 14 amino acids.

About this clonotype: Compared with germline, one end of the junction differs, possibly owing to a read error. CDR3 coding DNA: TGTGCCAGCAGTTACCGAAAGGCCTACGAGCAGTACTTC. Translating it yields CASSYRKAYEQYF. The rearrangement links TRBV10-3 to TRBJ2-7; D remains ambiguous. The germline gives CDR1 ENHRY, CDR2 SYGVKD. The CDR3 has 13 residues.

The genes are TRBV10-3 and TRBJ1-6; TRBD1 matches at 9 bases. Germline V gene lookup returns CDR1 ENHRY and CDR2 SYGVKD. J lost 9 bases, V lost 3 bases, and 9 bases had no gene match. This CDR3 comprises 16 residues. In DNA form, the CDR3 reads TGTGCCATCAGTGAATCCGGGACAGGGCCTTTTTCACCCCTCCACTTT. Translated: CAISESGTGPFSPLHF.

CDR3 coding DNA: TGTGCCAGCAGCCCCGGGACACGATATCAGAACACCGGGGAGCTGTTTTTT. Translation gives CASSPGTRYQNTGELFF. The rearrangement links TRBV7-3 to TRBJ2-2; possible D gene TRBD1, 6 bases. V shed 5 bases and J shed 1 base, with 17 bases lying between them. Germline values: CDR1 SGHTA, CDR2 FQGTGA. CDR3 length: 17 amino acids.

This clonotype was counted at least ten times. Written as DNA, the CDR3 is TGTGCCAGCAGCGTAACCCAAGCACCGGGACAGGGTAACTATGGCTACACCTTC. It specifies CASSVTQAPGQGNYGYTF. V usage is TRBV9 and J usage is TRBJ1-2; 9 bases map to TRBD1. The trim removed 1 base at V and 1 base at J, leaving 11 bases unmatched. The CDR3 covers 18 residues. Germline values: CDR1 SGDLS, CDR2 YYNGEE.

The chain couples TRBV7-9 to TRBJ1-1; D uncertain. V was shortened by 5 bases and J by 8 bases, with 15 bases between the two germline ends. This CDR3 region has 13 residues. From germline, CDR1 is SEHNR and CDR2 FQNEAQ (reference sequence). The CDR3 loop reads CASSLGFSSEAFF. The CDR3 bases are TGTGCCAGCAGCCTAGGATTCTCGAGCGAAGCTTTCTTT.

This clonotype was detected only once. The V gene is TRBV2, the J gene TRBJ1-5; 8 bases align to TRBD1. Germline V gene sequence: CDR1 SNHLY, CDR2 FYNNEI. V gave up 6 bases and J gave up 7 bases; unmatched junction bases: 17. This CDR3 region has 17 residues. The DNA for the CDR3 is TGTGCCAGCAGGGTACAGCTTCTGGACAGGGTCTACCAGCCCCAGCATTTT. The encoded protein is CASRVQLLDRVYQPQHF. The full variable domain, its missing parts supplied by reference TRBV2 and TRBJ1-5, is EPEVTQTPSHQVTQMGQEVILRCVPISNHLYFYWYRQILGQKVEFLVSFYNNEISEKSEIFDDQFSVERPDGSNFTLKIRSTKLEDSAMYFCASRVQLLDRVYQPQHFGDGTRLSIL.

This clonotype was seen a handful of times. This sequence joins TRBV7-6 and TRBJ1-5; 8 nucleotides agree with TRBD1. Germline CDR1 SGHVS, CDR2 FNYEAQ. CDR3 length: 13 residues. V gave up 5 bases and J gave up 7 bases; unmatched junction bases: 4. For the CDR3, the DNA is TGTGCCAGCAGCGTGGACAGGGCCCAGCCCCAGCATTTT. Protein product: CASSVDRAQPQHF.

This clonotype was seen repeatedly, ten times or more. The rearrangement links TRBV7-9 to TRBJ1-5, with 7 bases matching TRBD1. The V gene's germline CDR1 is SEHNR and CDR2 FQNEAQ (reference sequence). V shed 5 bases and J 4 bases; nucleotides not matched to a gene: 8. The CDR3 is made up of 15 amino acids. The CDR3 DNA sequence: TGTGCCAGCAGCCGCGGGGTGGACAGGAATCAGCCCCAGCATTTT. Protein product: CASSRGVDRNQPQHF.

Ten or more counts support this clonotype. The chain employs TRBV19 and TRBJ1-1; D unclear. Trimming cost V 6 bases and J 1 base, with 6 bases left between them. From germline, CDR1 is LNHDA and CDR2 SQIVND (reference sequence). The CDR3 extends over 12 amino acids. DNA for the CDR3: TGTGCCAGTAGGGCCAGGAACACTGAAGCTTTCTTT. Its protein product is CASRARNTEAFF.

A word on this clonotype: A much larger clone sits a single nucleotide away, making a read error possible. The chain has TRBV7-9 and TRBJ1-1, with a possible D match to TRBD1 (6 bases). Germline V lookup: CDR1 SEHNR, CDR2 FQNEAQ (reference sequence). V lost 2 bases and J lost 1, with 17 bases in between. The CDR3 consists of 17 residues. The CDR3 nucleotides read TGTGCCAGCAGCTTAAGCGCTGGGGGCGCTGCGAACACTGAAGCTTTCTTT. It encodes CASSLSAGGAANTEAFF.

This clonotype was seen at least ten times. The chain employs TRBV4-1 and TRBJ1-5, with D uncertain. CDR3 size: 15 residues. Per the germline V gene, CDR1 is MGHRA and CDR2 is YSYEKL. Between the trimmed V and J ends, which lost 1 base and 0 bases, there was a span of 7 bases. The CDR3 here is CASSQVVSSNQPQHF. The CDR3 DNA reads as TGCGCCAGCAGCCAAGTCGTCAGTAGCAATCAGCCCCAGCATTTT.

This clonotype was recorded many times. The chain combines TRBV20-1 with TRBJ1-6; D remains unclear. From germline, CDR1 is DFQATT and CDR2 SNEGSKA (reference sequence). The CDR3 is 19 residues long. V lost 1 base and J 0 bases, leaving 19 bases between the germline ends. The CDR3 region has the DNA TGCAGTGCTAGAGGAACAGTGGAGGGCCCAAGCTCCTATAATTCACCCCTCCACTTT. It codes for CSARGTVEGPSSYNSPLHF.

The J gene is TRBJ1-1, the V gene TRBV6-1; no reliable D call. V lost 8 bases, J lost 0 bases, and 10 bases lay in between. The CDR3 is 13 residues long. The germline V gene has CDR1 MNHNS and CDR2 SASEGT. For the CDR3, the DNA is TGTGCCAGCCTCATCTCAATGAACACTGAAGCTTTCTTT. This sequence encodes CASLISMNTEAFF.

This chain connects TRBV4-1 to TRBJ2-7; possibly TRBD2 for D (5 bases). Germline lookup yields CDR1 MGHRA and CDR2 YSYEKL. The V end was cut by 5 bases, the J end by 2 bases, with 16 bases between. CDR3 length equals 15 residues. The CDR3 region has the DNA TGCGCCAGCAGCGCCCCGTCTAGCAGAACCTACGAGCAGTACTTC. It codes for CASSAPSSRTYEQYF.

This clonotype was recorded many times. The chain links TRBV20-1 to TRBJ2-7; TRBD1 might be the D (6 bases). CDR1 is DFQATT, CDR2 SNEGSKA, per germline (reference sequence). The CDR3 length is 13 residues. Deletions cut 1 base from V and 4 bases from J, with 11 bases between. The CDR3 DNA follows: TGCAGTGCTAGAGGGACAGATACGTACGAGCAGTACTTC. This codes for CSARGTDTYEQYF.